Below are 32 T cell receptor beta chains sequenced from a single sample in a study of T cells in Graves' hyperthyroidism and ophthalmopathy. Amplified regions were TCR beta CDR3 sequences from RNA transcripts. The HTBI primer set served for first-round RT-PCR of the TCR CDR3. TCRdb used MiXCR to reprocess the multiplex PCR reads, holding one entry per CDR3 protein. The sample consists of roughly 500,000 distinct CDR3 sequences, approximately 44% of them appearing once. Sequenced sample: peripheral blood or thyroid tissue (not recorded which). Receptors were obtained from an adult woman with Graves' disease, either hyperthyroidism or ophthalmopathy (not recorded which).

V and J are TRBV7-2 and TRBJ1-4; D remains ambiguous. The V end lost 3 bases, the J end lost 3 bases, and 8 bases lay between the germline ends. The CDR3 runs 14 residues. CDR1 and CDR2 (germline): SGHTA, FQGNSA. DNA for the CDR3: TGTGCCAGCAGCTTCACGGAGGCTAATGAAAAACTGTTTTTT. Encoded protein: CASSFTEANEKLFF. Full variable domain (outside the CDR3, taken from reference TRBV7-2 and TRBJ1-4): GAGVSQSPSNKVTEKGKDVELRCDPISGHTALYWYRQSLGQGLEFLIYFQGNSAPDKSGLPSDRFSAERTGGSVSTLTIQRTQQEDSAVYLCASSFTEANEKLFFGSGTQLSVL.

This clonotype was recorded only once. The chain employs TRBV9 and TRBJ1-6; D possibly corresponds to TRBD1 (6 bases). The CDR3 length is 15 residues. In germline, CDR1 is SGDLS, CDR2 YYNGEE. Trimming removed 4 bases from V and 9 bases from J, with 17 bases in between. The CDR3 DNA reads TGTGCCAGCAGCTTGGGTGGCGGCAGGGGTTCACCCCTCCACTTT. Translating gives CASSLGGGRGSPLHF.

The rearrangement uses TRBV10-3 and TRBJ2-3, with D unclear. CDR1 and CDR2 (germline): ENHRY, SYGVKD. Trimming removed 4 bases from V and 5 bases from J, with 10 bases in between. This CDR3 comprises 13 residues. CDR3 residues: CAISVGSGDTQYF. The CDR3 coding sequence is TGTGCCATCAGTGTTGGGTCGGGAGATACGCAGTATTTT.

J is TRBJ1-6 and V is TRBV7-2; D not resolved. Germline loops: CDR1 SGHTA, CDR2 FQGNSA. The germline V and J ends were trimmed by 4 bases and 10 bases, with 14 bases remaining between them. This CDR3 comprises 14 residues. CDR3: CASSSLRVPSPLHF. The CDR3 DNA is TGTGCCAGCAGCTCCCTCCGGGTACCCTCACCCCTCCACTTT.

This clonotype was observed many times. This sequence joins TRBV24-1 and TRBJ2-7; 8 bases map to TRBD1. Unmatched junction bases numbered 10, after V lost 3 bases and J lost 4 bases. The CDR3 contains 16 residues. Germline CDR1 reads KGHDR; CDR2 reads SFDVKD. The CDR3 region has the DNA TGTGCCACCAGTGATCCCGGACAGGGAATGGGTTACGAGCAGTACTTC. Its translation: CATSDPGQGMGYEQYF.

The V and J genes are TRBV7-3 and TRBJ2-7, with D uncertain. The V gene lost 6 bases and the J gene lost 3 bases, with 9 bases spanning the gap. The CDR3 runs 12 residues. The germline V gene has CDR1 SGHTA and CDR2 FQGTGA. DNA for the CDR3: TGTGCCAGCAGTATGGCCCTCTACGAGCAGTACTTC. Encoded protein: CASSMALYEQYF.

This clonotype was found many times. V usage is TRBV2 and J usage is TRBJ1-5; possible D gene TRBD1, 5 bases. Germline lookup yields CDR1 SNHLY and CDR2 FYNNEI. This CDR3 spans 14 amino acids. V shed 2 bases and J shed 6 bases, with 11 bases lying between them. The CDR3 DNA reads TGTGCCAGCAGTGAAAGGGAGGGGCTTCAGCCCCAGCATTTT. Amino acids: CASSEREGLQPQHF.

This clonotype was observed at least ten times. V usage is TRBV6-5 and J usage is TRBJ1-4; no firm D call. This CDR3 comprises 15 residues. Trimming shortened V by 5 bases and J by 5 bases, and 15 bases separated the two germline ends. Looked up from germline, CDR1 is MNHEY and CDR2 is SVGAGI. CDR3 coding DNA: TGTGCCAGCAGTAGAATGCCAACAGAGAATGAAAAACTGTTTTTT. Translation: CASSRMPTENEKLFF.

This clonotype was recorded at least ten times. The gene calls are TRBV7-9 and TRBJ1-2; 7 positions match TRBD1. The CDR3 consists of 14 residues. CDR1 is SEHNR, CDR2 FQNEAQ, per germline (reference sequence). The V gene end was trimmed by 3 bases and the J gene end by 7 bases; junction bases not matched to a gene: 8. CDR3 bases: TGTGCCAGCAGCTTTATCGACAGGGCAAGTGGCTACACCTTC. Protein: CASSFIDRASGYTF. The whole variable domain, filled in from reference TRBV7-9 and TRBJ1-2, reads DTGVSQNPRHKITKRGQNVTFRCDPISEHNRLYWYRQTLGQGPEFLTYFQNEAQLEKSRLLSDRFSAERPKGSFSTLEIQRTEQGDSAMYLCASSFIDRASGYTFGSGTRLTVV.

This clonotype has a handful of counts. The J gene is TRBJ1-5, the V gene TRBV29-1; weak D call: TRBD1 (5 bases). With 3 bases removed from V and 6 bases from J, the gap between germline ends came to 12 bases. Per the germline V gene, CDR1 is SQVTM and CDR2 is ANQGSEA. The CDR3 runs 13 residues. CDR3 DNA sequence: TGCAGCGTTGAGGTGGGGGAAGGTCAGCCCCAGCATTTT. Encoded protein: CSVEVGEGQPQHF. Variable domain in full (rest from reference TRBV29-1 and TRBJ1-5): SAVISQKPSRDICQRGTSLTIQCQVDSQVTMMFWYRQQPGQSLTLIATANQGSEATYESGFVIDKFPISRPNLTFSTLTVSNMSPEDSSIYLCSVEVGEGQPQHFGDGTRLSIL.

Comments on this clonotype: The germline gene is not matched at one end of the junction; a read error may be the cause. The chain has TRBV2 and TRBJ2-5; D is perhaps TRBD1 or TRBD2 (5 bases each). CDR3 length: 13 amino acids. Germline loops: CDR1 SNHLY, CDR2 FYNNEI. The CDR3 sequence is CASSEQGDQPQHF. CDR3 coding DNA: TGTGCCAGCAGTGAACAGGGAGATCAGCCCCAGCATTTC.

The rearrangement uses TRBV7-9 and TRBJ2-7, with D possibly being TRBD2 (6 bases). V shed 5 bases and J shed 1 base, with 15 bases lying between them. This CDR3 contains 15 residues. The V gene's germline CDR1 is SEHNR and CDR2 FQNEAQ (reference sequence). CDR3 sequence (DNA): TGTGCCAGCAGCCAATCTAGCGTAGTTTCCTACGAGCAGTACTTC. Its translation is CASSQSSVVSYEQYF.

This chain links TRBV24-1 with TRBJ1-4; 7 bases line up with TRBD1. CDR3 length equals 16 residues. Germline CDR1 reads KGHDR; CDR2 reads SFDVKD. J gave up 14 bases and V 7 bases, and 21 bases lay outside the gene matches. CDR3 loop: CATSDPRGRGSRELFF. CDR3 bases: TGTGCCACCAGCGATCCGCGGGGCAGGGGGTCTCGAGAGCTGTTTTTT.

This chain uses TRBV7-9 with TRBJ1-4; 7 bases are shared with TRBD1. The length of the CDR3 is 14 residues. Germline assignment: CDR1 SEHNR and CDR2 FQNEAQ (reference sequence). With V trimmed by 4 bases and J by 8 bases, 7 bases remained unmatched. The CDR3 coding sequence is TGTGCCAGCAGCTCCACAGGGGACAGCGAAAAACTGTTTTTT. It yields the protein CASSSTGDSEKLFF.

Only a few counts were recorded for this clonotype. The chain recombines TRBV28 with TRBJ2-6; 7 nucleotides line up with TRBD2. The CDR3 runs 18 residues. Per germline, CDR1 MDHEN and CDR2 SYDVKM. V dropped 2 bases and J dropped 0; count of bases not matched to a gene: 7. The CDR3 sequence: CASSLRLAVHSGANVLTF. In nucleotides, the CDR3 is TGTGCCAGCAGTTTACGTCTAGCGGTACACTCTGGGGCCAACGTCCTGACTTTC.

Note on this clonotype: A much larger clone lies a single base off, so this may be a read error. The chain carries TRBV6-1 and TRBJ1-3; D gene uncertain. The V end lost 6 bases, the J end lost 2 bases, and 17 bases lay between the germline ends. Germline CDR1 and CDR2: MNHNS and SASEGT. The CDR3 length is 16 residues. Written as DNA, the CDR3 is TGTGCCAGCAGGTTTCGAATGGGGTTTGCTGGAAACACCATATATTTT. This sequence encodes CASRFRMGFAGNTIYF.

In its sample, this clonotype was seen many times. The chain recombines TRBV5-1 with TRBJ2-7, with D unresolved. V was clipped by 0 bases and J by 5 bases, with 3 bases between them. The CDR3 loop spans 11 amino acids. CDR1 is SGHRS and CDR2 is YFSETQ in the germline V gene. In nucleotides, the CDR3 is TGCGCCAGCAGCTTGGAACACGAGCAGTACTTC. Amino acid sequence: CASSLEHEQYF.

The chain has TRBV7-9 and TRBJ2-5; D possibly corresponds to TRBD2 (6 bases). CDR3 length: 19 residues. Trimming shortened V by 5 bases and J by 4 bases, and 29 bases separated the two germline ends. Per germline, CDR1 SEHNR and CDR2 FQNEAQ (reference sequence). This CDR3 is CASSQGHSLVSGGAETQYF. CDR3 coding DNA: TGTGCCAGCAGCCAAGGTCACTCTCTGGTATCCGGGGGAGCAGAGACCCAGTACTTC.

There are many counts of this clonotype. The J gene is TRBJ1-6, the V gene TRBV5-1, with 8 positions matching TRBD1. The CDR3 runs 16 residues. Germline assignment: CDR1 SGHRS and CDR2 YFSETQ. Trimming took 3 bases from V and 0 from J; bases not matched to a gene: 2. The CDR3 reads CASSSTGGSYNSPLHF. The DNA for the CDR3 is TGCGCCAGCAGCTCCACAGGGGGCTCCTATAATTCACCCCTCCACTTT.

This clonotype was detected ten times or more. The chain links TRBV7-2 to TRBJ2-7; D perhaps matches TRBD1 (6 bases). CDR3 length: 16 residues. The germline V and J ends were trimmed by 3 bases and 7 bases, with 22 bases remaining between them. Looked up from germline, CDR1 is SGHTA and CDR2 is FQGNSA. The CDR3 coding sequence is TGTGCCAGCAGCTTTCGGGACACACTACTCCATTTTGAGCAGTACTTC. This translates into CASSFRDTLLHFEQYF.

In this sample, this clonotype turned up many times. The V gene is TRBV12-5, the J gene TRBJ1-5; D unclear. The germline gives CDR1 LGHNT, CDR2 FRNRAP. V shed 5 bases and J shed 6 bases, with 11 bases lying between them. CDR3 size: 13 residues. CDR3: CASGPASGQPQHF. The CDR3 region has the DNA TGTGCTAGTGGTCCCGCGTCTGGTCAGCCCCAGCATTTT.

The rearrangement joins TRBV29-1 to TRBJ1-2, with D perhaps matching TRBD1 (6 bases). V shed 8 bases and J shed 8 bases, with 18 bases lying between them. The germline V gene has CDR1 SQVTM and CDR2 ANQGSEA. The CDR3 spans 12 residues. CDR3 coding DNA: TGCAGCTTAGCTAGGGGGTTCGACGGCTACACCTTC. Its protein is CSLARGFDGYTF.

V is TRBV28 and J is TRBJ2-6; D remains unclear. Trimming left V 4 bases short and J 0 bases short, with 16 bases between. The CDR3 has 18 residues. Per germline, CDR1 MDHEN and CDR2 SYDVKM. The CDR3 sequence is CASSSPGSALSGANVLTF. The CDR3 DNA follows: TGTGCCAGCAGTTCCCCGGGCAGTGCCCTCTCTGGGGCCAACGTCCTGACTTTC.

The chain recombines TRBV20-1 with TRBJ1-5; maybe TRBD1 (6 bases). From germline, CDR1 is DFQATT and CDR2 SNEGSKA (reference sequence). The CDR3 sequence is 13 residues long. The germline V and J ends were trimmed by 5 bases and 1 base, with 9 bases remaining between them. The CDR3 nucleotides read TGCAGTGCTGCTGGACAGAGCAATCAGCCCCAGCATTTT. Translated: CSAAGQSNQPQHF.

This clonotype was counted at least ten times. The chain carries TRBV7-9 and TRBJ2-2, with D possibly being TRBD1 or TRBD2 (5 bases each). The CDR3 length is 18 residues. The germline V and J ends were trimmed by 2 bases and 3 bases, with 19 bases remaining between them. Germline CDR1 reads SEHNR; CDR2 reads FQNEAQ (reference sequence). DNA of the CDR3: TGTGCCAGCAGCTTACGGGGACGAAGGGACCAGGACACCGGGGAGCTGTTTTTT. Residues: CASSLRGRRDQDTGELFF. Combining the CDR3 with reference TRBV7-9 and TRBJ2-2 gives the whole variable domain DTGVSQNPRHKITKRGQNVTFRCDPISEHNRLYWYRQTLGQGPEFLTYFQNEAQLEKSRLLSDRFSAERPKGSFSTLEIQRTEQGDSAMYLCASSLRGRRDQDTGELFFGEGSRLTVL.

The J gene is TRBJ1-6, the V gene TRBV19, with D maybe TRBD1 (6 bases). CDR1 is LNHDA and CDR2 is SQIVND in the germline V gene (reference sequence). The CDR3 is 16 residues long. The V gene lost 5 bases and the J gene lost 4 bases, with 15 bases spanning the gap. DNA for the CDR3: TGTGCCAGTAGTGCCAGAGGGGGTCAGTATAATTCACCCCTCCACTTT. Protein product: CASSARGGQYNSPLHF.

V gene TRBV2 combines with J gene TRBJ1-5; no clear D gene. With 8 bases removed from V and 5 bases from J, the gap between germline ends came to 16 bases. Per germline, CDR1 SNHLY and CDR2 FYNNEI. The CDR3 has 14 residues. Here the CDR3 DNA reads TGTGCCAGCGTCGGGGATAGGTACGATCAGCCCCAGCATTTT. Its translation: CASVGDRYDQPQHF.

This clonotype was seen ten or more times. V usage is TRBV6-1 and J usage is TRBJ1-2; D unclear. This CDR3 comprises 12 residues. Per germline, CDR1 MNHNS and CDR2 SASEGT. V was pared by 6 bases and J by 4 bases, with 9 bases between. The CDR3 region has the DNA TGTGCCAGCAGGGGCCACCTCTATGGCTACACCTTC. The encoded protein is CASRGHLYGYTF.

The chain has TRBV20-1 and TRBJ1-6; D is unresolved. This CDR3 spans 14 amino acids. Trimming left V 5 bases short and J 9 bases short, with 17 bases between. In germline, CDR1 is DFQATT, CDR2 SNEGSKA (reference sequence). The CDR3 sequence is CSAASGPGGSPLHF. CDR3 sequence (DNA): TGCAGTGCTGCATCCGGACCCGGCGGTTCACCCCTCCACTTT.

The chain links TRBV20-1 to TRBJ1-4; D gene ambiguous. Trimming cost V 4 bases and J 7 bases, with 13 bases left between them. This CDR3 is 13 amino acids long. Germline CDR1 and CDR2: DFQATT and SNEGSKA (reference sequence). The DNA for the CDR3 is TGCAGTGCTACCGCGGGGAGAGGTGAAAAACTGTTTTTT. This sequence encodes CSATAGRGEKLFF.

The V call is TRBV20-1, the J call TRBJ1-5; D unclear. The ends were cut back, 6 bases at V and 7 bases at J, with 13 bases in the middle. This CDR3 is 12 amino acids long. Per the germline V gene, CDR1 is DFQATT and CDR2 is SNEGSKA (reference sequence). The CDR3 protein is CSARRGSQPQHF. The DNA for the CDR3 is TGCAGTGCCCGGCGTGGGAGCCAGCCCCAGCATTTT.

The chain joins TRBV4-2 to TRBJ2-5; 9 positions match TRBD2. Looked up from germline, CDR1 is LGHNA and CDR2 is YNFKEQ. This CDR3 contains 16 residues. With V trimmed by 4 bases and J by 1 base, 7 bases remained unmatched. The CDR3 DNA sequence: TGTGCCAGCAGCCTGGGGTCAGCGGGAGGCCAAGAGACCCAGTACTTC. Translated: CASSLGSAGGQETQYF.